This T cell receptor (beta chain) was sequenced in a study of Tregs in tolerant kidney transplant recipients. Study observations and caveats: This study did not directly address biological reproducibility.

Recipients received nonmyeloablative bone marrow transplants from related graft donors, with transient mixed chimerism. Germline V lookup: CDR1 LNHDA, CDR2 SQIVND (reference sequence). CDR3 length equals 15 residues. The data were produced by immunoSEQ multiplex PCR, yet TCRdb's version contains in-frame clones alone and is incomplete. Its table lists roughly 15,000 clones. Note on this clone: Its target is unknown. The read finishes 3 residues shy of the CDR3 end, and the germline J gene is used to complete it.

This receptor was taken from a human patient who received a combined kidney and bone marrow transplant. Some T cells may be graft donor cells. The input for sequencing was CD8+ T cells from blood (PBMCs), taken 6 months after the transplant. V is TRBV19 and J is TRBJ2-2, with D perhaps assigned TRBD1 or TRBD2 (6 bases each). The CDR3 loop is CASSPYREANEKLFF. The covered CDR3 bases are TGTGCCAGTAGTCCATACAGGGAGGCTAATGAAAAG. The full variable domain, in which reference TRBV19 and TRBJ2-2 provide the parts outside the CDR3, is DGGITQSPKYLFRKEGQNVTLSCEQNLNHDAMYWYRQDPGQGLRLIYYSQIVNDFQKGDIAEGYSVSREKKESFPLTVTSAQKNPTAFYLCASSPYREANEKLFFGEGSRLTVL.